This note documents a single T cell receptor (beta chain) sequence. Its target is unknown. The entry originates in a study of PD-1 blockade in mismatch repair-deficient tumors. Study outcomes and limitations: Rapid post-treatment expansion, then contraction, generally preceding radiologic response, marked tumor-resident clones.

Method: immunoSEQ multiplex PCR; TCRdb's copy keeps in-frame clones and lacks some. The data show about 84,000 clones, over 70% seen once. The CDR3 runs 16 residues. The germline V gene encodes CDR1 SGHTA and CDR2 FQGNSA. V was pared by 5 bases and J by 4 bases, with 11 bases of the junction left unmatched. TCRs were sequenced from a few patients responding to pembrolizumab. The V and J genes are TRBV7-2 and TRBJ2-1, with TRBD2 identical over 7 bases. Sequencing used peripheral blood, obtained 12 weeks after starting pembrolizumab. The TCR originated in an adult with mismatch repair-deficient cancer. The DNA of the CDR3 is TGTGCCAGCAGCATCCCCGAGGTAGCGGGTTACAATGAGCAGTTCTTC. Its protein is CASSIPEVAGYNEQFF.